Detailed here is one T cell receptor beta chain. J gave up 7 bases and V 8 bases, and 5 bases lay outside the gene matches. This CDR3 region has 13 residues. Germline V gene lookup returns CDR1 SGHTA and CDR2 FQGNSA. The data stem from a study of blood T cell repertoires in COVID-19. Looking at the study overall: Specimens from acute and convalescent COVID-19 originated in the United States, Italy and Spain. Nucleic acid was either cDNA or gDNA, and it came from T cells, B-cell-depleted T cells, or PBMCs.

Study processing details: Estimation of nucleated cell counts was performed using reference gene primer amplification. Data came from immunoSEQ multiplex PCR; TCRdb stores just in-frame clones and leaves some out. The V and J calls and clone size were taken over from that table, and D and trimming were inferred from the DNA. The table records about 90,000 clones, 80% to 90% of them present only once. V is TRBV7-2 and J is TRBJ2-7, with 13 bases matching TRBD2. The sequence came from a man of 80 years or more with active or convalescent COVID-19. Sequenced input: peripheral blood. The CDR3 protein is CASGLAGVREQYF. CDR3 DNA: TGTGCCAGCGGACTAGCGGGAGTCAGAGAGCAGTACTTC.